The source of this T cell receptor (beta chain) is a study of shared clonotypes between healthy human individuals. Study as a whole: Donors were a couple of women and a few men aged 18 to 49.

Study outcomes and limitations: Naive subsets generally had larger estimated richness than memory subsets. The low donor count limited represented genetic and exposure-history diversity.

The germline gives CDR1 LGHNA, CDR2 YSLEER. The CDR3 runs 18 residues. V shed 0 bases and J shed 4 bases, with 22 bases lying between them. Partitioning of CD4+ cells yielded a CD45RA+ naive subset and a CD45RA-negative memory subset. The sample holds a few counts of this clone. The target antigen is unknown. Only in-frame clones appear in the TCRdb table, and some are missing; sequencing was by immunoSEQ multiplex PCR. The sample includes 1,500,000 or so clones, approximately 97% of them seen just once. The chain is built from TRBV4-3 and TRBJ2-7; D gene uncertain. The source material was naive CD4+ T cells sorted from blood. Subset indicated: CD45RA+ positively selected. This clonotype was obtained from a man aged 30 to 45 in good health. As DNA, the CDR3 is TGCGCCAGCAGCCAAGAATTTGATGGATATACGGTAGTATACGAGCAGTACTTC. This encodes CASSQEFDGYTVVYEQYF.